This section outlines one T cell receptor beta chain sequence together with its context. No antigen is known for it. The data were taken from a study of T cell repertoires and HLA-DP antigens. About the research overall: In vitro CD4+ alloreactivity was against HeLa-presented HLA-DP.

This CDR3 comprises 12 residues. V was pared by 1 base and J by 6 bases, with 10 bases between. Germline loops: CDR1 GTSNPN, CDR2 SVGIG (reference sequence). Repertoires were generated with immunoSEQ multiplex PCR, while TCRdb's copy carries only in-frame clones and drops some. Among about 89,000 clones, about 89% were seen once, and the ten largest hold 1.5% to 2%. The sequenced sample was CD4+ T cells from PBMCs. The chain recombines TRBV30 with TRBJ2-7; maybe TRBD1 (5 bases). The receptor's source is a man between 50 and 59 years old in good health and CMV-seronegative. This CDR3 reads CAWSEVGAEQYF. For the CDR3, the DNA is TGTGCCTGGAGTGAGGTAGGGGCCGAGCAGTACTTC. The entire variable domain, with the rest obtained from reference TRBV30 and TRBJ2-7, is as follows: SQTIHQWPATLVQPVGSPLSLECTVEGTSNPNLYWYRQAAGRGLQLLFYSVGIGQISSEVPQNLSASRPQDRQFILSSKKLLLSDSGFYLCAWSEVGAEQYFGPGTRLTVT.